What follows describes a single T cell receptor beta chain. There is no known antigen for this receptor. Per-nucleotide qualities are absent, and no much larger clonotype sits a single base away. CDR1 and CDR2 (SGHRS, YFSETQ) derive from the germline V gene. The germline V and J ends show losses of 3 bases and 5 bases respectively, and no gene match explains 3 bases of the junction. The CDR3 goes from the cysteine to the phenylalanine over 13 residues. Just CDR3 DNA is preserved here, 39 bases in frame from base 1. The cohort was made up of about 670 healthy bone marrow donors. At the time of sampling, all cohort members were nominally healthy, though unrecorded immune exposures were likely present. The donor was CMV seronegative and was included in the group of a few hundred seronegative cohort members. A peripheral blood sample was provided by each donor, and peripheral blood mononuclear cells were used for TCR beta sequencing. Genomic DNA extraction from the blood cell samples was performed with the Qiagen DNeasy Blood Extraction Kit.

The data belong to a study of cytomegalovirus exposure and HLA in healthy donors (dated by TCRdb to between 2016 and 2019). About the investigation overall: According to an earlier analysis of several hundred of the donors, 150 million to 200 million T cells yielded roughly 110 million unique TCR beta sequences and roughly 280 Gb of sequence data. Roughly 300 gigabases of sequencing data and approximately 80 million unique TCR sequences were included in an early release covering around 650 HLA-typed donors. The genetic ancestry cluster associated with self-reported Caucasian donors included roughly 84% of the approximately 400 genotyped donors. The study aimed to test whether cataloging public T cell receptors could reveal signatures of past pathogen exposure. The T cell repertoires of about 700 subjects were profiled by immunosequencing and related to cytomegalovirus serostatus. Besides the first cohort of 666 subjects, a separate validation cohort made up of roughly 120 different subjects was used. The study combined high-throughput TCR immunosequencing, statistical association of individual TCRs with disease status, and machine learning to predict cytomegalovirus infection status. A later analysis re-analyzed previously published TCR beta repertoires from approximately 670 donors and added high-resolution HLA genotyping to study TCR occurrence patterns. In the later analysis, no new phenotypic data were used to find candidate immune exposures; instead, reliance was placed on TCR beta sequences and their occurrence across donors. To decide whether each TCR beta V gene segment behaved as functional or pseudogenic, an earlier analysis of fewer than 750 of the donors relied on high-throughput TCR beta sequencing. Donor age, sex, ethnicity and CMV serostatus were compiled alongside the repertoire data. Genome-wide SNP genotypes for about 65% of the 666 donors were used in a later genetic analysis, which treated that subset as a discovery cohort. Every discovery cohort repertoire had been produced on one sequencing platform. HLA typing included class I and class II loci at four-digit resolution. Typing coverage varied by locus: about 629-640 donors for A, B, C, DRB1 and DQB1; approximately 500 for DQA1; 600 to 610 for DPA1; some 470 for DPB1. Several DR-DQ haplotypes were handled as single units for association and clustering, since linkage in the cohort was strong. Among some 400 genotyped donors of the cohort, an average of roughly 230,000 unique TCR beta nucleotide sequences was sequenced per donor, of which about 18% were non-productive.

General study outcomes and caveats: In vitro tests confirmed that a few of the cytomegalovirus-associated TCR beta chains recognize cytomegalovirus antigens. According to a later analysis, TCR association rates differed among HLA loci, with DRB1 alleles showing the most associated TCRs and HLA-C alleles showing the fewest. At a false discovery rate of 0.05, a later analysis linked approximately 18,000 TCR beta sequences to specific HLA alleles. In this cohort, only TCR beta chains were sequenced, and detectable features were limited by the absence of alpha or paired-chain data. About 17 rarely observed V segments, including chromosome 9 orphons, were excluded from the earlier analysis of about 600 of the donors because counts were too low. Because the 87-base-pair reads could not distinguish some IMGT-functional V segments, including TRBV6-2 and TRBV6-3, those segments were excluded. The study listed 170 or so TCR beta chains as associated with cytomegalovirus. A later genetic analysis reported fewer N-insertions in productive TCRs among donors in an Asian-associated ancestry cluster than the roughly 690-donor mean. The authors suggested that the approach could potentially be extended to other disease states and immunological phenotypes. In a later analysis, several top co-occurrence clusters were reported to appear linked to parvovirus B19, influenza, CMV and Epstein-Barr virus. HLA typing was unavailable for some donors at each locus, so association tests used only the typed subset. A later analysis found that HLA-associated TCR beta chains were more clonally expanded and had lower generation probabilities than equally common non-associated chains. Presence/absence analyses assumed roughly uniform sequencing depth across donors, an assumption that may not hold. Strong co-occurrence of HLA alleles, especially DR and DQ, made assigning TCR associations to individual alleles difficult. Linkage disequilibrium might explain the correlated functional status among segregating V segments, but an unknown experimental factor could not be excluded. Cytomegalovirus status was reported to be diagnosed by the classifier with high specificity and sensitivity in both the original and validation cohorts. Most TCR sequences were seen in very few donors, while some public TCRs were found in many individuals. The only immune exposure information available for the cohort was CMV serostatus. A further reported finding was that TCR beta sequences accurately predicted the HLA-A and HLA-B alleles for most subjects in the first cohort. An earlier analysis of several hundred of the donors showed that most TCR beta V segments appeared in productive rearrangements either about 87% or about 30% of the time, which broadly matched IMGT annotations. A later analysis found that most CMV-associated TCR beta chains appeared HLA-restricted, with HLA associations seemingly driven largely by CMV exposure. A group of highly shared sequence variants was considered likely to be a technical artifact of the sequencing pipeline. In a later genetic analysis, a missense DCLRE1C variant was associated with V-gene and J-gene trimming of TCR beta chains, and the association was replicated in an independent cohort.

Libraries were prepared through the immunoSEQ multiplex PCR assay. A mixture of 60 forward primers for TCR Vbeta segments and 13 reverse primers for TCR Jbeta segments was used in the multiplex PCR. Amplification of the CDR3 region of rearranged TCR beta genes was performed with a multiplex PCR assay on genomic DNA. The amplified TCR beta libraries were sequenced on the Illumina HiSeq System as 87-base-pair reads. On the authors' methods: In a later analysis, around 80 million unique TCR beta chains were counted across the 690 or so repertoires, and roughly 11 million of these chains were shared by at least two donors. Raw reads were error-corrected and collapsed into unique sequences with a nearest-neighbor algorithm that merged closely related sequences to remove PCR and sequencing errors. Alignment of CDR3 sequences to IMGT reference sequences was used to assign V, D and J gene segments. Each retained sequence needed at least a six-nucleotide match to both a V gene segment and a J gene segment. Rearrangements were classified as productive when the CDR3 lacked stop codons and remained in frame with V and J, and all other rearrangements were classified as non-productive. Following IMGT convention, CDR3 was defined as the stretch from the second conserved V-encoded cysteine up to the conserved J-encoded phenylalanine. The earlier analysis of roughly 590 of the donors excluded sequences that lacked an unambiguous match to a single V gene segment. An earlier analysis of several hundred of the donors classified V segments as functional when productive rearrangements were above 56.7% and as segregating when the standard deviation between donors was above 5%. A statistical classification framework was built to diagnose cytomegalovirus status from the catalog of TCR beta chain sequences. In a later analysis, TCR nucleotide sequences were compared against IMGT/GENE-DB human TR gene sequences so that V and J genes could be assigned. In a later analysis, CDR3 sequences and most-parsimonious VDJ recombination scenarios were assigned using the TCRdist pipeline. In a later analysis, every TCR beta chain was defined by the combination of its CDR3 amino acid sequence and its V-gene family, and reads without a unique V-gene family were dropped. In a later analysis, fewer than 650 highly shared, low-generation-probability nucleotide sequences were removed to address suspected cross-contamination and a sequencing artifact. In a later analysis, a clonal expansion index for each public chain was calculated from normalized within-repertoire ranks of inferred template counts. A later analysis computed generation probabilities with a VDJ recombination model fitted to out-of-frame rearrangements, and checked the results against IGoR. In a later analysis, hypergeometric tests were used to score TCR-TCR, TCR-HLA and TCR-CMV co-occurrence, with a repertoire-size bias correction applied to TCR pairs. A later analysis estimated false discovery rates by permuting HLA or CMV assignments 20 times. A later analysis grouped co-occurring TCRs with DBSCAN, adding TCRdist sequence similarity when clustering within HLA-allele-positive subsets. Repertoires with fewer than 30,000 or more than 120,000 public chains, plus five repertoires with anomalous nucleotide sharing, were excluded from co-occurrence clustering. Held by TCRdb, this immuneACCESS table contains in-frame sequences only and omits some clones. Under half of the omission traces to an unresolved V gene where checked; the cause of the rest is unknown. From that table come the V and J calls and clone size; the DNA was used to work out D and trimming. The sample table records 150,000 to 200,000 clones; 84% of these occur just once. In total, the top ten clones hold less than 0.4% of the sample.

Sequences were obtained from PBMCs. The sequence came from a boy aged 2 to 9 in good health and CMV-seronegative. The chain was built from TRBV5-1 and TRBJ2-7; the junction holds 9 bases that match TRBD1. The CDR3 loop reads CASSSRDRDEQYF. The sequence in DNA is TGCGCCAGCAGCTCCCGGGACAGGGACGAGCAGTACTTC.